This T cell receptor beta chain was found in a study of somatic mutations in cytotoxic T cells in rheumatoid arthritis. V was shortened by 4 bases and J by 6 bases, with 14 bases between the two germline ends. This CDR3 comprises 14 residues. CDR1 and CDR2 (germline): SGDLS, YYNGEE. Assay: immunoSEQ multiplex PCR; the TCRdb copy retains only in-frame clones and omits some. The table includes some 40,000 clones, approximately 84% detected once. The TCR comes from a man aged 40-49 years in good health. Sequences were obtained from CD8+ T cells sorted from blood. The gene calls are TRBV9 and TRBJ2-1; no reliable D call. CDR3 nucleotides: TGTGCCAGCAGCCCTAACGATGTTACCAATGAGCAGTTCTTC. Translation gives CASSPNDVTNEQFF.